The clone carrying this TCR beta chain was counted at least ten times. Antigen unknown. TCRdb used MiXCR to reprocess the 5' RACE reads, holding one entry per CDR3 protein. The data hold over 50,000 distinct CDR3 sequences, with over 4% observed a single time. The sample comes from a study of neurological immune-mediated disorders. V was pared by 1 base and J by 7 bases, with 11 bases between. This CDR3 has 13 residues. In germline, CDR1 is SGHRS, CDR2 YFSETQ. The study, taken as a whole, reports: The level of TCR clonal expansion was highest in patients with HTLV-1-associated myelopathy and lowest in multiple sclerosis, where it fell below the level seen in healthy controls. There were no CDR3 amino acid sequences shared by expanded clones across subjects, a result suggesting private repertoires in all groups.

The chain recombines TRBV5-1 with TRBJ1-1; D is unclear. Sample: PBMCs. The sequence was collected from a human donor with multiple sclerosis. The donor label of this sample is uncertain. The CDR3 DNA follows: TGCGCCAGCAGCTTGACCCCGGGCGGTGAAGCTTTCTTT. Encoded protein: CASSLTPGGEAFF.